One sample yielded the 10 T cell receptor beta chains listed below, sequenced in a study of chemoradiotherapy in HPV16-positive cancers. Clones were sequenced by immunoSEQ multiplex PCR, and TCRdb holds only the in-frame ones, with some missing. The profile shows around 6,200 clones, approximately 81% of them singletons. Sequencing used tumor tissue, obtained from a patient who underwent chemoradiotherapy. The receptors were gathered from a human donor with HPV-associated anogenital cancer.

This clone has more than one count but fewer than ten. V is TRBV5-6 and J is TRBJ1-5, with D hard to call. There are 14 residues in the CDR3. V lost 0 bases and J lost 0, with 4 bases in between. Germline V gives CDR1 SGHDT, CDR2 YYEEEE. Written as DNA, the CDR3 is TGTGCCAGCAGCTTGGGCCTTAGCAATCAGCCCCAGCATTTT. It codes for CASSLGLSNQPQHF.

The rearrangement uses TRBV6-1 and TRBJ1-5; no firm D call. The V end was cut by 3 bases, the J end by 2 bases, with 5 bases between. Germline V gene sequence: CDR1 MNHNS, CDR2 SASEGT. The CDR3 is made up of 13 amino acids. This CDR3 is CASSEWGNQPQHF. In DNA, the CDR3 is TGTGCCAGCAGTGAGTGGGGCAATCAGCCCCAGCATTTT.

For the CDR3, the DNA is TGCGCCAGCAGCGGGGGACAGGCAAATTCACCCCTCCACTTT. Protein sequence: CASSGGQANSPLHF. The chain employs TRBV5-1 and TRBJ1-6, with TRBD1 matching 8 bases. V lost 4 bases and J lost 7; bases outside the gene matches: 4. The CDR3 spans 14 residues. Germline V gives CDR1 SGHRS, CDR2 YFSETQ.

The chain couples TRBV2 to TRBJ1-3; D gene uncertain. The CDR3 covers 14 residues. Trimming shortened V by 7 bases and J by 0 bases, and 10 bases separated the two germline ends. CDR1 is SNHLY, CDR2 FYNNEI, per germline. The CDR3, as DNA: TGTGCCAGCAAGCCTGCAGACTCTGGAAACACCATATATTTT. Residues: CASKPADSGNTIYF.

This clone was detected only once. The chain carries TRBV30 and TRBJ1-2, with D maybe TRBD1 (5 bases). V was cut by 2 bases and J by 7 bases, with 14 bases left in between. Germline V gene sequence: CDR1 GTSNPN, CDR2 SVGIG (reference sequence). The CDR3 covers 13 residues. CDR3: CAWSLRGGRGYTF. For the CDR3, the DNA is TGTGCCTGGAGTTTAAGGGGAGGACGTGGCTACACCTTC.

The chain recombines TRBV15 with TRBJ1-4, with no clear D. V was cut by 2 bases and J by 6 bases, with 10 bases left in between. The germline CDR1 and CDR2 sequences are LNHNV and YYDKDF (reference sequence). The CDR3 has 14 residues. The DNA of the CDR3 is TGTGCCACCAGCAGACAAGGCGGTGATGAAAAACTGTTTTTT. Translation gives CATSRQGGDEKLFF.

The V and J genes are TRBV5-5 and TRBJ2-7, with no clear D. The CDR3 runs to 11 residues. The germline V gene has CDR1 SGHKS and CDR2 YYEKEE (reference sequence). Trimming removed 0 bases at V and 3 bases at J, with 1 base between. The CDR3 DNA sequence: TGTGCCAGCAGCTTGGACTACGAGCAGTACTTC. Its translation is CASSLDYEQYF.

The V call is TRBV27, the J call TRBJ2-7, with D maybe TRBD1 (6 bases). The V gene's germline CDR1 is MNHEY and CDR2 SMNVEV (reference sequence). This CDR3 contains 13 residues. The V end lost 5 bases, the J end lost 2 bases, and 10 bases lay between the germline ends. DNA of the CDR3: TGTGCCAGCAGTACAGGGCATACCTACGAGCAGTACTTC. The encoded protein is CASSTGHTYEQYF.

The chain carries TRBV29-1 and TRBJ2-6; either TRBD1 or TRBD2 may supply D (6 bases each). Germline-derived CDR1 and CDR2 are SQVTM and ANQGSEA. Trimming pared 7 bases from V and 0 bases from J, leaving 16 bases between. CDR3 size: 16 residues. This chain's CDR3 is CSARQEGHSGANVLTF. CDR3 sequence (DNA): TGCAGCGCCCGACAGGAGGGGCACTCTGGGGCCAACGTCCTGACTTTC.

This chain links TRBV9 with TRBJ2-5, with 8 nucleotides matching TRBD2. Germline lookup yields CDR1 SGDLS and CDR2 YYNGEE. J lost 0 bases, V lost 2 bases, and 9 bases had no gene match. The CDR3 sequence is 17 residues long. DNA of the CDR3: TGTGCCAGCAGCGTGGGATCCAGCGGGGGCCACCAAGAGACCCAGTACTTC. Translation gives CASSVGSSGGHQETQYF.